This T cell receptor (beta chain) was observed in a study of blood T cell repertoires in COVID-19. Study details: Samples of COVID-19 (acute and convalescent) were obtained from the United States, Italy and Spain. PBMCs, B-cell-depleted T cells, or T cells were the source of the cDNA or gDNA that made up the material.

The CDR3 consists of 14 residues. Germline CDR1 SGDLS, CDR2 YYNGEE. With 3 bases clipped from V and 4 bases from J, the junction kept 4 bases outside the gene matches. As originally analysed: Amplified reference gene primers provided the basis for estimating nucleated cell counts. Sequenced by immunoSEQ multiplex PCR; TCRdb stores in-frame clones only, minus some. That table is the source of V, J and clone size, and D and trimming were worked out from the DNA. The sample lists roughly 260,000 clones; about 85% were seen once. Material: peripheral blood. V usage is TRBV9 and J usage is TRBJ1-1, with TRBD1 identical over 9 bases. The sequence came from a man between 60 and 75 years old who had recovered from COVID-19. This CDR3 is CASSDTGGGTEAFF. In DNA form, the CDR3 reads TGTGCCAGCAGCGATACAGGGGGCGGCACTGAAGCTTTCTTT.